This T cell receptor (beta chain) was sequenced in a study of blood T cell repertoires in COVID-19. Study background: Some COVID-19 samples were acute and others convalescent; all came from the United States, Italy and Spain. PBMCs, B-cell-depleted T cells, or T cells were the source of the cDNA or gDNA that made up the material.

In the original workflow: Amplification of reference gene primers provided the estimated nucleated cell counts. Assay used: immunoSEQ multiplex PCR; TCRdb lists only in-frame clones, some missing. The D gene and trimming were derived from the DNA, and the V and J assignments and clone size from that table. In the table there are tens of thousands of clones, over 75% of which are singletons. Trimming shortened V by 3 bases and J by 0 bases, and 9 bases separated the two germline ends. Per germline, CDR1 SGHVS and CDR2 FQNEAQ. There are 15 residues in the CDR3. The rearrangement links TRBV7-8 to TRBJ1-5; D is unclear. Specimen: peripheral blood. This sequence originates from a man aged 60-69 years with acute or convalescent COVID-19. CDR3 region: CASSLSSGSNQPQHF. CDR3 nucleotide sequence: TGTGCCAGCAGCTTGTCATCGGGTAGCAATCAGCCCCAGCATTTT.